What follows are 5 T cell receptor beta chains derived from one specimen sequenced in a study of shared clonotypes between healthy human individuals. Using immunoSEQ multiplex PCR, the repertoire was profiled, and TCRdb retains in-frame clones only, with some absent. The table has fewer than 1.6 million clones, 98% seen once. The specimen sequenced was naive CD4+ T cells sorted from blood. This sample's subset: CD45RA+ positively selected. The origin of the receptors is a man aged 25-45 years in good health.

In this sample, this clone turned up once. The chain recombines TRBV20-1 with TRBJ1-5, with no clear D. The CDR3 sequence is 10 residues long. The germline V gene has CDR1 DFQATT and CDR2 SNEGSKA (reference sequence). V lost 6 bases and J lost 6, with 6 bases in between. In DNA form, the CDR3 reads TGCAGTGCCGGTGTTCAGCCCCAGCATTTT. As protein: CSAGVQPQHF.

For this clone: The sample holds other DNA sequences that translate to the same CDR3. The genes are TRBV9 and TRBJ1-5; possible D gene TRBD1, 5 bases. V was trimmed by 2 bases and J by 4 bases, leaving 10 bases between them. Germline assignment: CDR1 SGDLS and CDR2 YYNGEE. CDR3 length equals 14 residues. The CDR3 loop is CASSVGTLNQPQHF. The CDR3 DNA reads as TGTGCCAGCAGCGTGGGGACTTTAAATCAGCCCCAGCATTTT.

The chain carries TRBV15 and TRBJ2-5; D gene unclear. V dropped 1 base and J dropped 0 bases, with 12 bases sitting between them. This CDR3 is 16 amino acids long. The V gene's germline CDR1 is LNHNV and CDR2 YYDKDF (reference sequence). The CDR3 nucleotides are TGTGCCACCAGCAGAGGGAGCAACGGGTACCAAGAGACCCAGTACTTC. Translated, it gives CATSRGSNGYQETQYF.

The genes are TRBV7-2 and TRBJ2-2; the D gene is possibly TRBD1 (5 bases). Between the trimmed V and J ends, which lost 0 bases and 7 bases, there was a span of 15 bases. Germline CDR1 reads SGHTA; CDR2 reads FQGNSA. The CDR3 covers 16 residues. This CDR3 is CASSLARTGLDGELFF. DNA of the CDR3: TGTGCCAGCAGCTTAGCGCGAACAGGTCTCGACGGGGAGCTGTTTTTT.

The rearrangement links TRBV6-6 to TRBJ1-1, with no clear D. The CDR3 is 13 residues long. CDR1 is MNHNY and CDR2 is SVGAGI in the germline V gene (reference sequence). V lost 0 bases to trimming and J lost 1 base, with 3 bases between them. CDR3 protein: CASSYSENTEAFF. In DNA, the CDR3 is TGTGCCAGCAGTTACTCAGAGAACACTGAAGCTTTCTTT.